The 16 T cell receptor beta chains below were found in one sample sequenced in a study of radiation and T cells in renal cell carcinoma (dated by TCRdb to the early 2020s). What the time point label conveys for this sample: tumor resected at nephrectomy. The treatment or condition label on this specimen signifies: treatment-naive control, cytoreductive nephrectomy. The method behind the library was the immunoSEQ multiplex PCR assay. The immuneACCESS repertoire file appears here via TCRdb, limited to in-frame rearrangements. These files lack a portion of the clones; in checked studies, under half of the deficit traces to unresolved V genes, and the cause of the others is not known. Present in this sample are 13,000 to 15,000 clones, around 50% of which were seen just once. The ten largest account for 10% to 15% of the sample. The sequencing used tumor tissue, collected from a patient whose treatment was nephrectomy without radiotherapy. The receptors come from a man aged 50 to 59 with renal cell carcinoma.

This clone was seen only once. V gene TRBV9 combines with J gene TRBJ2-3; D may be TRBD1 or TRBD2 (5 bases each). Germline V gene sequence: CDR1 SGDLS, CDR2 YYNGEE. The CDR3 is 15 residues long. Deletions cut 4 bases from V and 3 bases from J, with 15 bases between. The CDR3 nucleotides read TGTGCCAGCAGCACATCCGAGGGGCGTACAGATACGCAGTATTTT. Encoded protein: CASSTSEGRTDTQYF.

As regards this clone: Mismatch with germline at one junction end may stem from a read error. The same CDR3 arises from other DNA sequences in this sample as well. The chain uses TRBV5-1 and TRBJ1-2; no definite D call. CDR1 and CDR2 (germline): SGHRS, YFSETQ. The CDR3 spans 13 residues. CDR3 DNA sequence: TGTGCCAGCAGCTTGGTGCAGGACTATGGCTACACCTTC. Translated, it gives CASSLVQDYGYTF.

In its sample, this clone is medium-sized (0.01 to 0.1%). CDR3 in amino acids: CSVKQGAGTEAFF. The CDR3 coding sequence is TGCAGCGTCAAACAGGGAGCCGGAACTGAAGCTTTCTTT. The chain uses TRBV29-1 and TRBJ1-1, with D possibly matching TRBD1 (6 bases). This CDR3 comprises 13 residues. Per germline, CDR1 SQVTM and CDR2 ANQGSEA. V lost 6 bases to trimming and J lost 5 bases, with 16 bases between them.

The chain carries TRBV19 and TRBJ2-7, with 7 bases identical to TRBD1. V trimming: 6 bases; J trimming: 2 bases; junction bases outside the gene matches: 4. Germline V lookup: CDR1 LNHDA, CDR2 SQIVND (reference sequence). This CDR3 contains 13 residues. CDR3 in DNA: TGTGCCAGTAGCGAGACAGGGCCCTACGAGCAGTACTTC. It encodes CASSETGPYEQYF.

This chain links TRBV2 with TRBJ1-6, with TRBD1 matching over 11 bases. This CDR3 has 15 amino acids. Trimming cost V 7 bases and J 7 bases; bases outside gene matches: 6. In germline, CDR1 is SNHLY, CDR2 FYNNEI. CDR3 amino acids: CASIMDRGQNSPLHF. CDR3 DNA: TGTGCCAGCATTATGGACAGGGGGCAGAATTCACCCCTCCACTTT.

In its sample, this clone was seen a few times. The rearrangement joins TRBV5-6 to TRBJ1-1; no clear D gene. CDR1 SGHDT and CDR2 YYEEEE come from the germline V gene. The CDR3 is 14 amino acids. Trimming shortened V by 4 bases and J by 7 bases, and 17 bases separated the two germline ends. This CDR3 reads CASSPSQKANEAFF. The CDR3 coding sequence is TGTGCCAGCAGCCCAAGTCAGAAAGCCAATGAAGCTTTCTTT.

The V call is TRBV2, the J call TRBJ1-5; D is unclear. Germline values: CDR1 SNHLY, CDR2 FYNNEI. This CDR3 has 16 residues. V shed 3 bases and J shed 6 bases, with 18 bases lying between them. The CDR3 reads CASSEETVGAGQPQHF. The DNA for the CDR3 is TGTGCCAGCAGTGAGGAGACTGTGGGAGCGGGTCAGCCCCAGCATTTT.

This clone was counted only a few times. The chain is built from TRBV2 and TRBJ2-7; the D gene could be TRBD1 or TRBD2 (5 bases each). V lost 8 bases and J lost 0, with 17 bases in between. Germline CDR1 SNHLY, CDR2 FYNNEI. CDR3 length equals 15 residues. DNA for the CDR3: TGTGCCAGCGGGGACGGTGCAGGGAGCTCCTACGAGCAGTACTTC. This encodes CASGDGAGSSYEQYF.

The sample holds a few counts of this clone. The CDR3 nucleotides read TGTGCCAGCAGCTTAACTCGGGACGGCAATGAGCAGTTCTTC. Its protein is CASSLTRDGNEQFF. The chain employs TRBV7-3 and TRBJ2-1; D tentatively reads TRBD1 or TRBD2 (5 bases each). This CDR3 is built from 14 residues. CDR1 SGHTA and CDR2 FQGTGA come from the germline V gene. V lost 0 bases and J 6 bases, leaving 9 bases between the germline ends. Together with reference TRBV7-3 and TRBJ2-1, the CDR3 gives the full variable domain: GAGVSQTPSNKVTEKGKYVELRCDPISGHTALYWYRQSLGQGPEFLIYFQGTGAADDSGLPNDRFFAVRPEGSVSTLKIQRTERGDSAVYLCASSLTRDGNEQFFGPGTRLTVL.

This clone was counted between two and nine times. The V and J genes are TRBV27 and TRBJ2-2; D ambiguous. The V end was cut by 4 bases, the J end by 6 bases, with 12 bases between. The CDR3 sequence is 14 residues long. CDR1 is MNHEY and CDR2 is SMNVEV in the germline V gene (reference sequence). The CDR3 nucleotides read TGTGCCAGCAGTTGGGCTGTGTCCCCCGGGGAGCTGTTTTTT. This translates into CASSWAVSPGELFF.

The chain recombines TRBV12-5 with TRBJ1-1; no clear D gene. Germline loops: CDR1 LGHNT, CDR2 FRNRAP. The CDR3 totals 17 residues. V lost 0 bases, J lost 0 bases, and 14 bases lay in between. The CDR3 protein is CASGLVWTSGMNTEAFF. In nucleotides, the CDR3 is TGTGCTAGTGGTTTGGTATGGACCAGCGGCATGAACACTGAAGCTTTCTTT.

This clone was observed a few times. The rearrangement joins TRBV5-1 to TRBJ1-4; 12 bases map to TRBD1. V shed 4 bases, J shed 4 bases, and the junction held 5 bases outside the gene matches. This CDR3 is 16 amino acids long. Germline V gene data show CDR1 as SGHRS and CDR2 as YFSETQ. CDR3: CASSMGQGAGNEKLFF. CDR3 in DNA: TGCGCCAGCAGCATGGGACAGGGGGCCGGTAATGAAAAACTGTTTTTT.

J is TRBJ2-5 and V is TRBV6-1, with 8 positions matching TRBD1. The length of the CDR3 is 14 residues. V gave up 5 bases and J gave up 5 bases; unmatched junction bases: 7. Germline V gene data show CDR1 as MNHNS and CDR2 as SASEGT. The CDR3 DNA reads as TGTGCCAGCAGTCCTCAGGGGGCCGGGGAGACCCAGTACTTC. It codes for CASSPQGAGETQYF.

This sequence joins TRBV15 and TRBJ1-2; 8 bases align to TRBD1. The V gene end was trimmed by 0 bases and the J gene end by 4 bases; junction bases not matched to a gene: 7. The CDR3 is 16 amino acids. Looked up from germline, CDR1 is LNHNV and CDR2 is YYDKDF (reference sequence). The DNA of the CDR3 is TGTGCCACCAGCAGAGATCTTCGACAGGGGCGCTATGGCTACACCTTC. This codes for CATSRDLRQGRYGYTF.

V and J are TRBV7-8 and TRBJ1-1; D unclear. V was cut by 3 bases and J by 6 bases, with 8 bases left in between. Germline-derived CDR1 and CDR2 are SGHVS and FQNEAQ. The CDR3 loop spans 12 amino acids. The CDR3 DNA reads TGTGCCAGCAGCTTTGGAGGGTCTGAAGCTTTCTTT. Protein product: CASSFGGSEAFF.

The rearrangement links TRBV30 to TRBJ1-2, with D possibly being TRBD1 (5 bases). Germline values: CDR1 GTSNPN, CDR2 SVGIG (reference sequence). The CDR3 runs to 17 residues. With 1 base removed from V and 4 bases from J, the gap between germline ends came to 22 bases. Written as DNA, the CDR3 is TGTGCCTGGAGTGCCCTCTATCAACGGGATAGGGGCTATGGCTACACCTTC. Its translation: CAWSALYQRDRGYGYTF.